This TCR beta chain originates from a study of regulatory T cells in long-lasting Graves disease. Study summary: The criterion for persistent Graves' disease was over 5 years of antithyroid drugs with positive TSH receptor antibodies. Study outcomes and limitations: There was favoring of TRBV28, TRBJ1-2 and TRBJ2-5 in persistent disease. What was studied was peripheral blood only, and not thyroid tissue.

Building of the TCR beta libraries involved iRepertoire HTBI primers and Arm-PCR of CDR3 regions. TCRdb re-derived calls from the multiplex PCR reads in MiXCR, one entry per CDR3 protein. The data show approximately 360,000 distinct CDR3 sequences, roughly 24% seen once. Specified time point: persistent/refractory GD, antithyroid drugs over 5 years with positive TRAb. Preparation of the TCR library used RNA extracted from PBMCs. All patients originated from an endocrinology department located in Xi'an, China. Trimming cost V 5 bases and J 2 bases; bases outside gene matches: 5. CDR1 is SQVTM, CDR2 ANQGSEA, per germline. This CDR3 region has 13 residues. This clonotype was detected only a few times. The antigen is not known.

The genes are TRBV29-1 and TRBJ2-5, with 7 bases identical to TRBD1. This clonotype was sampled from a woman between 35 and 50 years old with Graves disease. This specimen was peripheral blood mononuclear cells (PBMCs), taken when the disease was refractory, from a patient treated with antithyroid drugs. CDR3 residues: CSVPGTAQETQYF. Here the CDR3 DNA reads TGCAGCGTTCCCGGGACAGCACAAGAGACCCAGTACTTC.